This is a list of T cell receptor beta chains from one sample in a study of cytomegalovirus exposure and HLA in healthy donors. Profiling relied on immunoSEQ multiplex PCR, and the TCRdb table lists in-frame clones only, not all of them. Here the sample spans about 140,000 clones, about 80% being singletons. Sequencing was performed on PBMCs. The receptors were gathered from a male donor in good health and CMV-seronegative. CDR3s leave out the opening cysteine and the closing phenylalanine or tryptophan. D genes are given only for firm matches.

D	V	J	CDR3
.	TRBV2	TRBJ1-1	ASGRNTEAF
TRBD1	TRBV28	TRBJ2-7	ASSLWGDRGLYEQY
.	TRBV7-2	TRBJ2-7	ASSTGSAYEQY
.	TRBV19	TRBJ1-5	ASSMGTGTQH
.	TRBV6-5	TRBJ1-4	ASSNREQGLF
TRBD2	TRBV5-1	TRBJ2-3	ASKRGGRSDTQY
.	TRBV2	TRBJ2-7	ASRPLSGNAYEQY
TRBD1	TRBV5-1	TRBJ1-2	ASSLTGTGYGYT
TRBD1	TRBV10-3	TRBJ2-7	AIKGQRGHEQY
TRBD2	TRBV5-1	TRBJ2-2	ASSSQGGSTGELF
TRBD1	TRBV14	TRBJ1-5	ASSQGGRGDQPQH
TRBD1	TRBV10-3	TRBJ2-7	AISGDSSYEQY
.	TRBV7-2	TRBJ1-1	ASSFRENTEAF
.	TRBV11-2	TRBJ1-1	ASSFATGRDTEAF
TRBD1	TRBV9	TRBJ1-2	ASSASSRTGALGGYT
.	TRBV4-1	TRBJ2-5	ASSQDGGRGQKTQY
.	TRBV5-4	TRBJ1-2	ASSFTGGGYT
TRBD1	TRBV7-9	TRBJ1-4	ASSDDRENEKLF
.	TRBV27	TRBJ2-2	ASSLQGYTGELF
.	TRBV6-5	TRBJ1-1	ASSYPGRGAEAF
TRBD1	TRBV25-1	TRBJ1-1	ASSESRQGAF
TRBD1	TRBV7-9	TRBJ1-2	ASSWDRGDGYT
TRBD1	TRBV4-3	TRBJ1-1	ASSQALRTGTSMNTEAF
TRBD1	TRBV4-1	TRBJ1-6	ASSQEPRDRGNSPLH
.	TRBV7-9	TRBJ2-2	ASSLERGYTGELF
TRBD2	TRBV4-2	TRBJ2-3	ASSQAGGHTDTQY
.	TRBV4-3	TRBJ1-1	ASSQEGRGGSTEAF
TRBD2	TRBV7-9	TRBJ2-1	ASSPPWGGVEQF
.	TRBV4-2	TRBJ2-1	ASSQDLRSSNNEQF
.	TRBV11-3	TRBJ2-1	ASSLDFRGGEDEQF
TRBD1	TRBV4-1	TRBJ2-7	ASSLGQGLPYEQY
TRBD1	TRBV7-9	TRBJ2-7	ASSFHGTGIIWQY
TRBD1	TRBV30	TRBJ1-1	AWRTGADTEAF
.	TRBV29-1	TRBJ2-3	SVEVDLARNTQY
TRBD1	TRBV7-6	TRBJ2-5	ASSPPGQLLGTQY
TRBD2	TRBV4-3	TRBJ2-7	ASSQDFSGGWDEQY
.	TRBV27	TRBJ1-2	ASSYREGSRGYT
TRBD1	TRBV6-5	TRBJ1-1	ASSYKDRAKAF
.	TRBV6-5	TRBJ2-1	ASSRVTAYNEQF
.	TRBV19	TRBJ1-3	ASSTGLTSSYTIY
.	TRBV7-9	TRBJ2-7	ASSANSQEQY
TRBD1	TRBV19	TRBJ2-6	ASSPGGRGRSGANVLT
.	TRBV10-3	TRBJ1-6	AISAQAAGRKAPLH
.	TRBV19	TRBJ2-6	ASRRSGANVLT
.	TRBV7-9	TRBJ1-4	ASSLYIGAPGYGGEKLF
TRBD1	TRBV2	TRBJ1-4	ASSDQGAANEKLF
.	TRBV15	TRBJ1-2	ATSLTETNYGYT